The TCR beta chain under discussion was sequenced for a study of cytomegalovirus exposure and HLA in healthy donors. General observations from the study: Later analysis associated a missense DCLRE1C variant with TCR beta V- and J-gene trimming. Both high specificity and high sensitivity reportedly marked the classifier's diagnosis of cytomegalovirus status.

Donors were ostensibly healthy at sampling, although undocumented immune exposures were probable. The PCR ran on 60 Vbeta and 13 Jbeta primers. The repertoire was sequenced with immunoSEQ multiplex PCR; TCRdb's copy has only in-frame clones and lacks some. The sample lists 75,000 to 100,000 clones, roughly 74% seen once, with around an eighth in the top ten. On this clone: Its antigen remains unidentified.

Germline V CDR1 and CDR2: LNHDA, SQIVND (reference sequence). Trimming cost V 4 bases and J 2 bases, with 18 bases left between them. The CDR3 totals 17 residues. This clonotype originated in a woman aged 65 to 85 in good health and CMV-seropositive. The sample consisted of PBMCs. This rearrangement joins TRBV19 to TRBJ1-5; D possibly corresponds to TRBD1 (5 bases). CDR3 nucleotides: TGTGCCAGTAGTAACCACCCCGGGGCGGGGGGCAATCAGCCCCAGCATTTT. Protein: CASSNHPGAGGNQPQHF.